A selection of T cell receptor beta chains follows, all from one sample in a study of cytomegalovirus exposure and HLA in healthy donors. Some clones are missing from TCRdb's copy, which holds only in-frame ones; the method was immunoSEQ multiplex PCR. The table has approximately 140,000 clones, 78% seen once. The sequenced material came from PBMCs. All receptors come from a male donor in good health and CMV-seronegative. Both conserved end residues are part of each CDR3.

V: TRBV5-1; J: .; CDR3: CASSLSGGTYEQYF
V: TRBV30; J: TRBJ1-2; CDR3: CAWSATDGGSRGYTF
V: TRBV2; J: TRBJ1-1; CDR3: CASALEAGTEAFF
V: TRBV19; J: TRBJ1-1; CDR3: CASSNRGSNTEAFF
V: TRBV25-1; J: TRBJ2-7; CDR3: CASSEVTAYEQYF
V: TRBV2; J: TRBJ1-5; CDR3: CASEPDRGQPQHF
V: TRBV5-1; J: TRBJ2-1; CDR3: CASSSQGDLTEQFF
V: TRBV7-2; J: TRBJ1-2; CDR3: CASSLTGANYGYTF
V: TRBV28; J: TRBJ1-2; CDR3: CASSLPPQGSIYGYTF
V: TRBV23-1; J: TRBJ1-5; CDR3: CASSQKEDRGDQPQHF
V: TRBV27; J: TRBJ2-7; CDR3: CASQPGHLSYEQYF
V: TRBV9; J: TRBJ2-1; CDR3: CASSVTSGSYNEQFF
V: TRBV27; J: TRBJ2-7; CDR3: CASSLLGLNYEQYF
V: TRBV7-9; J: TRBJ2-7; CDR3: CSSSPPLRISVYEQYF
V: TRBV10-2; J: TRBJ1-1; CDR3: CASSLDRDTEAFF
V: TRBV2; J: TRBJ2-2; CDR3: CASRTRGFTGELFF
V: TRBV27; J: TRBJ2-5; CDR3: CASSLGAPYGETQYF
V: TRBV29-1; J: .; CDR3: CSVEVQAQRSSYEQYF
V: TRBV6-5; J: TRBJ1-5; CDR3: CASTSDRARQPQHF
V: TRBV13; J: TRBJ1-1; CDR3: CASYYRQEMNTEAFF
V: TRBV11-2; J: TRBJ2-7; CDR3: CASSPRPGGREQYF
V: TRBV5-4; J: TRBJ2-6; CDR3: CASRSDFSGANVLTF
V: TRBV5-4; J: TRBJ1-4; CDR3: CASSSTGRPEKLLF
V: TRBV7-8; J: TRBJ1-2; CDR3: CASSRDSHRGGGYTF
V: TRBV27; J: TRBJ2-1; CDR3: CASSFILAGANVSYNEQFF
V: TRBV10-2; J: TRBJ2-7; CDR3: CASSGLANYEQYF
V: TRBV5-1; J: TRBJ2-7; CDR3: CASSLTGGPREQYF
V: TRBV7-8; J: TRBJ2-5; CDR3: CASQLNRYNRGAGETQYF
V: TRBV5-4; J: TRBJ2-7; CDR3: CASSRTASSYEQYF